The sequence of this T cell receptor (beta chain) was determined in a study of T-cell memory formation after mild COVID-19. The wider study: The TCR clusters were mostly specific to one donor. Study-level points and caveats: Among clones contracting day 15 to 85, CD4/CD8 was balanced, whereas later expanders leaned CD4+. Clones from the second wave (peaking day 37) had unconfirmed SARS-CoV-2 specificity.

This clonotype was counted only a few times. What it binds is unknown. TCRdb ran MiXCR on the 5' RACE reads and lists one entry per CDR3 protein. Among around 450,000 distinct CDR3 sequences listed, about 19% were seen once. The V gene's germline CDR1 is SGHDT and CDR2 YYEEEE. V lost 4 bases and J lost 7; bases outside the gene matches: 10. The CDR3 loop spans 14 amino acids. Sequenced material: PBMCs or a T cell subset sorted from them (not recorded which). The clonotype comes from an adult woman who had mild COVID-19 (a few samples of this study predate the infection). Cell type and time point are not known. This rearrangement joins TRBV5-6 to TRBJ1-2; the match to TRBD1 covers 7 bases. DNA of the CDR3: TGTGCCAGCAGCCTATTACAGGGGATGAGTGGCTACACCTTC. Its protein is CASSLLQGMSGYTF.